This entry describes one TCR beta chain. This entry is derived from a study of blood T cell repertoires in COVID-19. Study at large: Acute-phase and convalescent COVID-19 samples originated in the United States, Italy and Spain. Sources were T cells, B-cell-depleted T cells, or PBMCs; the material itself was cDNA or gDNA.

The authors' processing: Amplified reference gene primers provided the basis for estimating nucleated cell counts. Clones were sequenced by immunoSEQ multiplex PCR, and TCRdb holds only the in-frame ones, with some missing. Clone size and the V and J calls come from that table; the DNA yielded D and trimming. The repertoire holds over 100,000 clones, with 91% as singletons. Trimming took 1 base from V and 6 from J, leaving 16 bases between them. The CDR3 covers 16 residues. CDR1 MNHEY and CDR2 SVGAGI come from the germline V gene. V and J are TRBV6-5 and TRBJ2-1; possibly TRBD2 for D (5 bases). The sequence was collected from a human donor in a cohort sampled during active COVID-19. The sample was peripheral blood. The CDR3 region is CASSYLGEAPGNEQFF. CDR3 bases: TGTGCCAGCAGTTACTTGGGAGAGGCCCCCGGCAATGAGCAGTTCTTC.